This entry lists 17 T cell receptor beta chains sequenced from one sample in a study of shared clonotypes between healthy human individuals. Measured with immunoSEQ multiplex PCR; TCRdb has only the in-frame clones, and not every one. The sample includes some 630,000 clones, roughly 78% of them seen just once. Sequences were obtained from memory CD4+ T cells sorted from blood. Subset noted: CD45RA-negative fraction. These receptors all stem from a woman in her 30s in good health.

The chain joins TRBV18 to TRBJ2-5; no clear D gene. The CDR3 is 15 residues long. V lost 6 bases to trimming and J lost 4 bases, with 18 bases between them. Germline V gene sequence: CDR1 KGHSH, CDR2 LQKENI. The CDR3 region has the DNA TGTGCCAGCTCCCCCAACCAGGAGCTAGGAGAGACCCAGTACTTC. The encoded protein is CASSPNQELGETQYF.

The V and J genes are TRBV28 and TRBJ2-2; 9 bases are shared with TRBD2. Unmatched junction bases numbered 20, after V lost 1 base and J lost 2 bases. CDR3 length equals 22 residues. From germline, CDR1 is MDHEN and CDR2 SYDVKM. In DNA form, the CDR3 reads TGTGCCAGCAGTTTATCCCTTCACAGGGGCCGGAGTAGCGGGAGAAACACCGGGGAGCTGTTTTTT. This sequence encodes CASSLSLHRGRSSGRNTGELFF.

The V and J genes are TRBV14 and TRBJ1-1; D not certain. The V end was cut by 0 bases, the J end by 5 bases, with 16 bases between. Germline CDR1 reads SGHDN; CDR2 reads FVKESK. The length of the CDR3 is 16 residues. CDR3 loop: CASSQEYRFFNTEAFF. CDR3 sequence (DNA): TGTGCCAGCAGCCAAGAGTATCGGTTCTTCAATACTGAAGCTTTCTTT. The full variable domain, completed using reference TRBV14 and TRBJ1-1, is EAGVTQFPSHSVIEKGQTVTLRCDPISGHDNLYWYRRVMGKEIKFLLHFVKESKQDESGMPNNRFLAERTGGTYSTLKVQPAELEDSGVYFCASSQEYRFFNTEAFFGQGTRLTVV.

This sequence joins TRBV6-1 and TRBJ1-2; the D gene is possibly TRBD1 (6 bases). Germline CDR1 MNHNS, CDR2 SASEGT. The CDR3 loop spans 12 amino acids. V was cut by 5 bases and J by 4 bases, with 8 bases left in between. The CDR3 DNA reads as TGTGCCAGCAGTACACAGGGCTATGGCTACACCTTC. It is translated as CASSTQGYGYTF.

The genes are TRBV28 and TRBJ2-4, with 9 bases fitting TRBD2. Germline trimming cut 1 base from V and 0 bases from J; bases unmatched to any gene: 13. CDR1 MDHEN and CDR2 SYDVKM come from the germline V gene. This CDR3 has 20 amino acids. CDR3 in DNA: TGTGCCAGCAGTTTATTATTGAAGGCTAGCGGGGATCTAGCCAAAAACATTCAGTACTTC. Residues: CASSLLLKASGDLAKNIQYF.

This clone was seen more than once but under ten times. Different DNA sequences within this sample yield the same CDR3. This chain links TRBV20-1 with TRBJ2-1, with D uncertain. V was clipped by 7 bases and J by 1 base, with 5 bases between them. The germline CDR1 and CDR2 sequences are DFQATT and SNEGSKA (reference sequence). The CDR3 runs 11 residues. The CDR3 bases are TGCAGTGTAGCATCCTACAATGAGCAGTTCTTC. The encoded protein is CSVASYNEQFF.

The V call is TRBV10-3, the J call TRBJ2-3; 7 bases are a match to TRBD2. The CDR3 has 14 residues. Germline V CDR1 and CDR2: ENHRY, SYGVKD. V was clipped by 4 bases and J by 7 bases; unmatched bases: 8. The chain's CDR3 is CAISGARDYYTQYF. The CDR3, as DNA: TGTGCCATCAGTGGTGCCCGGGACTACTATACGCAGTATTTT.

This chain connects TRBV18 to TRBJ2-2; 11 positions match TRBD2. The CDR3 consists of 17 residues. V dropped 4 bases and J dropped 2; count of bases not matched to a gene: 6. Germline-derived CDR1 and CDR2 are KGHSH and LQKENI. CDR3 in DNA: TGTGCCAGCTCACGATTGGGACTAGCGGACAACACCGGGGAGCTGTTTTTT. Its translation: CASSRLGLADNTGELFF.

The J gene is TRBJ1-3, the V gene TRBV5-1; tentative D call: TRBD1 (6 bases). The length of the CDR3 is 16 residues. Per germline, CDR1 SGHRS and CDR2 YFSETQ. The V end lost 3 bases, the J end lost 0 bases, and 13 bases lay between the germline ends. DNA for the CDR3: TGCGCCAGCAGCTCAGGACAGAAAGTCTCTGGAAACACCATATATTTT. Protein: CASSSGQKVSGNTIYF.

V usage is TRBV14 and J usage is TRBJ2-7, with a tentative D call TRBD1 (6 bases). V lost 3 bases and J 6 bases, leaving 15 bases between the germline ends. The germline gives CDR1 SGHDN, CDR2 FVKESK. This CDR3 region has 14 residues. In DNA, the CDR3 is TGTGCCAGCAGCCATGAGACTCCAGGGGCCGAGCAGTACTTC. Protein: CASSHETPGAEQYF. The entire variable domain, with the rest obtained from reference TRBV14 and TRBJ2-7, is as follows: EAGVTQFPSHSVIEKGQTVTLRCDPISGHDNLYWYRRVMGKEIKFLLHFVKESKQDESGMPNNRFLAERTGGTYSTLKVQPAELEDSGVYFCASSHETPGAEQYFGPGTRLTVT.

The V gene is TRBV30, the J gene TRBJ2-1; D not resolved. This CDR3 has 12 amino acids. Germline-derived CDR1 and CDR2 are GTSNPN and SVGIG (reference sequence). The ends were cut back, 5 bases at V and 7 bases at J, with 12 bases in the middle. The CDR3 protein is CAWGHGRNEQFF. As DNA, the CDR3 is TGTGCCTGGGGCCATGGTAGGAATGAGCAGTTCTTC.

The gene calls are TRBV5-6 and TRBJ1-5; 11 nucleotides match TRBD1. This CDR3 spans 15 amino acids. After removal of 0 bases from V and 5 bases from J, the junction contained 1 base not matched to a gene. Germline values: CDR1 SGHDT, CDR2 YYEEEE. CDR3 DNA: TGTGCCAGCAGCTTGGGGGACAGGGGGGATCAGCCCCAGCATTTT. Translation: CASSLGDRGDQPQHF.

The gene calls are TRBV30 and TRBJ2-3, with TRBD1 matching 7 bases. From germline, CDR1 is GTSNPN and CDR2 SVGIG (reference sequence). Germline trimming cut 4 bases from V and 1 base from J; bases unmatched to any gene: 8. CDR3 size: 15 residues. This CDR3 reads CAWTYGTVRTDTQYF. In nucleotides, the CDR3 is TGTGCCTGGACCTATGGGACAGTCCGCACAGATACGCAGTATTTT.

The chain uses TRBV2 and TRBJ1-5; D not resolved. With 5 bases removed from V and 7 bases from J, the gap between germline ends came to 18 bases. Germline V gives CDR1 SNHLY, CDR2 FYNNEI. The CDR3 is 15 residues long. CDR3: CASSPDGFPGQPQHF. CDR3 nucleotides: TGTGCCAGCAGTCCGGACGGTTTCCCCGGCCAGCCCCAGCATTTT.

V gene TRBV15 combines with J gene TRBJ1-1; 8 bases match TRBD1. This CDR3 has 13 residues. V trimming: 5 bases; J trimming: 1 base; junction bases outside the gene matches: 0. Germline CDR1 is LNHNV and CDR2 is YYDKDF (reference sequence). The DNA of the CDR3 is TGTGCCACCAGCGGACAGGGGAACACTGAAGCTTTCTTT. Protein product: CATSGQGNTEAFF.

The gene calls are TRBV2 and TRBJ2-7, with D possibly TRBD1 on 7 matching bases. The V gene lost 7 bases and the J gene lost 2 bases, with 15 bases spanning the gap. The length of the CDR3 is 14 residues. Germline lookup yields CDR1 SNHLY and CDR2 FYNNEI. The CDR3 reads CASMRGQMAYEQYF. In nucleotides, the CDR3 is TGTGCCAGCATGCGGGGACAGATGGCCTACGAGCAGTACTTC.

The J gene is TRBJ2-4, the V gene TRBV5-4; D unclear. This CDR3 comprises 14 residues. Trimming removed 4 bases from V and 0 bases from J, with 8 bases in between. CDR1 and CDR2 from the germline V gene are SGHNT and YYREEE (reference sequence). This chain's CDR3 is CASSQQIAKNIQYF. CDR3 DNA sequence: TGTGCCAGCAGCCAGCAAATAGCCAAAAACATTCAGTACTTC.